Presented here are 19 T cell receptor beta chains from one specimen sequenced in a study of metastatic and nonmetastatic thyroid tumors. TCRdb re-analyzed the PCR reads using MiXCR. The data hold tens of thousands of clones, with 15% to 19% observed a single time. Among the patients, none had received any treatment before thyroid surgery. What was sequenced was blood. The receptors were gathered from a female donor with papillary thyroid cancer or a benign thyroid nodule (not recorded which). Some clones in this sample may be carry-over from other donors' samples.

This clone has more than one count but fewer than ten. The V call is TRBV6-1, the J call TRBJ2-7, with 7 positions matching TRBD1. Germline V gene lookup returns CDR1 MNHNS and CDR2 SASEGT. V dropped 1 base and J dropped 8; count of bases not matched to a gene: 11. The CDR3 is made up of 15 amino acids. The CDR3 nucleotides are TGTGCCAGCAGTGAAGGTGGGACAGCCCCTTATAAGCAGTACTTC. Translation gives CASSEGGTAPYKQYF.

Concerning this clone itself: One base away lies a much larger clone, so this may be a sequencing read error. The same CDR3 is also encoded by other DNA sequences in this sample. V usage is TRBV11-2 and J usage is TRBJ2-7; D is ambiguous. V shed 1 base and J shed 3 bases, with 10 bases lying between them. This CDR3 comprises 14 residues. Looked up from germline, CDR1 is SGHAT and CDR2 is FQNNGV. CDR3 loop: CASSLGSRYYEQYF. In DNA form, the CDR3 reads TGTGCCAGCAGCTTAGGTAGCAGGTACTACGAGCAGTACTTC.

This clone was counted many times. The CDR3, as DNA: TGTGCCAGCAGCGTTACCGTGGGAAACACCATATATTTT. Translation: CASSVTVGNTIYF. V and J are TRBV9 and TRBJ1-3; D is ambiguous. The germline V gene has CDR1 SGDLS and CDR2 YYNGEE. Trimming took off 2 bases at V and 4 bases at J, with 7 bases between the two ends. The CDR3 has 13 amino acids.

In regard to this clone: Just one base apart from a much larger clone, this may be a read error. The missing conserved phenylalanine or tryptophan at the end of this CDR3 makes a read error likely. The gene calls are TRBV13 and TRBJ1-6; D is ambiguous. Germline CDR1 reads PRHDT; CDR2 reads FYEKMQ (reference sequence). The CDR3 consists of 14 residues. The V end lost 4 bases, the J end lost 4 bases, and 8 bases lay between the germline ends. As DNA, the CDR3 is TGTGCCAGCAGCTACCAGGATTATAATTCACCCCTCCACCTT. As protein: CASSYQDYNSPLHL.

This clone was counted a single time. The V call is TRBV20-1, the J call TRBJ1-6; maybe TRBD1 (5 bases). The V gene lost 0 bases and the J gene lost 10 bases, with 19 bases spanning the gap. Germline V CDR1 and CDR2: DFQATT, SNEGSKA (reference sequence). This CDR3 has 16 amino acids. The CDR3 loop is CSARDSGIVNISPLHF. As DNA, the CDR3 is TGCAGTGCTAGAGATTCAGGGATAGTCAATATCTCACCCCTCCACTTT.

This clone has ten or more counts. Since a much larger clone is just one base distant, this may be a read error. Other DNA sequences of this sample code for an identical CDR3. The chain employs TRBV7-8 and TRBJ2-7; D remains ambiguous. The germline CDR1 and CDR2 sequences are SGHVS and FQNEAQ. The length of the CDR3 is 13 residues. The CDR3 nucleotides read TGTGCCAGACGGACGAGAAGCTCCTACGAGCAGCACTTC. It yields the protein CARRTRSSYEQHF.

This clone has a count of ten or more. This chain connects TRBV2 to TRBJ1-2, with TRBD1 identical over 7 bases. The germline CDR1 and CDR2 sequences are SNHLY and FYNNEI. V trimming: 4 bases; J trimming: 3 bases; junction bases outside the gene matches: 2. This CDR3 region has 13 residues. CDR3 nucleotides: TGTGCCAGCAGTGTCCAGGGGGACTATGGCTACACCTTC. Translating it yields CASSVQGDYGYTF.

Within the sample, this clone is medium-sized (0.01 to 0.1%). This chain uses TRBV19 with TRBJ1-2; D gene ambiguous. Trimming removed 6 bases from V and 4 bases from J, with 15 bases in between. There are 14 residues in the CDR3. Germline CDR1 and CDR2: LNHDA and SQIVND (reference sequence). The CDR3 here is CASRREAAVYGYTF. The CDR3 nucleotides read TGTGCCAGTAGGAGGGAGGCGGCGGTCTATGGCTACACCTTC.

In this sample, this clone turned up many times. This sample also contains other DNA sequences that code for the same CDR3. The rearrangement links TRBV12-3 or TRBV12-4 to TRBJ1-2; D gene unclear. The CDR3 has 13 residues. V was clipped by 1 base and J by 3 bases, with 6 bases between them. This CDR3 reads CASSLGYYYGYTF. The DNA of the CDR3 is TGTGCCAGCAGTTTAGGTTATTACTATGGCTACACCTTC.

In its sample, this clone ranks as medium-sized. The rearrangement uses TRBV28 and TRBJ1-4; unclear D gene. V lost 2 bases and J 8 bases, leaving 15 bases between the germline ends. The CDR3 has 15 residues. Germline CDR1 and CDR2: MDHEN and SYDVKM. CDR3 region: CASSLALDGSEKLFF. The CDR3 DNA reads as TGTGCCAGCAGTTTAGCTCTGGACGGTTCGGAAAAACTGTTTTTT.

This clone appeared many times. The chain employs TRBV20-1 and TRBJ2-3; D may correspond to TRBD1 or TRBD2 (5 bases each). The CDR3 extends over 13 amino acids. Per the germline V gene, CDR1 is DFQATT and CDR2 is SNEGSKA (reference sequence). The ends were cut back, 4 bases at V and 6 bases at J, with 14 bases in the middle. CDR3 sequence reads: CSANEGTRDTQYF. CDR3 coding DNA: TGCAGTGCTAACGAGGGGACCCGCGATACGCAGTATTTT.

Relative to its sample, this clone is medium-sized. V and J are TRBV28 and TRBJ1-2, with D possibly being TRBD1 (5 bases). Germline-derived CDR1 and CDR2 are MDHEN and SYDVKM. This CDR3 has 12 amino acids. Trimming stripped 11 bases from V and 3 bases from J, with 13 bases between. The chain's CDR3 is CAGGGAYYGYTF. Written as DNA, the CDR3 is TGTGCCGGGGGAGGGGCGTACTATGGCTACACCTTC.

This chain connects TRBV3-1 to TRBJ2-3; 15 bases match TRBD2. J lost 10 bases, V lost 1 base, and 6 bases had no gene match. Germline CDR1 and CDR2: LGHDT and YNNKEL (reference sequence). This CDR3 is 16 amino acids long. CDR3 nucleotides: TGTGCCAGCAGCCAAGGTAGGGGACTAGCGGGAGGTGCGCAGTATTTT. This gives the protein CASSQGRGLAGGAQYF.

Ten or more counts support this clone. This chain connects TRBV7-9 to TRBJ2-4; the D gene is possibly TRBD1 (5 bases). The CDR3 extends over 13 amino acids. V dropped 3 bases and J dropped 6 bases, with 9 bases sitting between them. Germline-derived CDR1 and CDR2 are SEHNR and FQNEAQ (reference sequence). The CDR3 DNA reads TGTGCCAGCAGCTTGGATCAGGGAAACATTCAGTACTTC. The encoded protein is CASSLDQGNIQYF.

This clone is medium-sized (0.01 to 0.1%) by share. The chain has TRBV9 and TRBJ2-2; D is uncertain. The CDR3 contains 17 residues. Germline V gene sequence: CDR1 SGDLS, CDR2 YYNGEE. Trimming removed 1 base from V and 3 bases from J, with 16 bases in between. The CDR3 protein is CASSVPKDLPDTGELFF. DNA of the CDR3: TGTGCCAGCAGCGTACCAAAGGACCTCCCCGACACCGGGGAGCTGTTTTTT. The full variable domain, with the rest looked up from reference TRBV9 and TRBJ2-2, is DSGVTQTPKHLITATGQRVTLRCSPRSGDLSVYWYQQSLDQGLQFLIQYYNGEERAKGNILERFSAQQFPDLHSELNLSSLELGDSALYFCASSVPKDLPDTGELFFGEGSRLTVL.

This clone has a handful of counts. CDR3 loop: CATRDRVRKNTEAFF. CDR3 nucleotide sequence: TGTGCCACCAGGGACAGGGTACGAAAGAACACTGAAGCTTTCTTT. This sequence joins TRBV6-1 and TRBJ1-1; 9 positions agree with TRBD1. Germline V gene lookup returns CDR1 MNHNS and CDR2 SASEGT. Losses at the gene ends were 10 bases for V and 1 base for J; bases not matched to a gene: 10. The CDR3 consists of 15 residues.

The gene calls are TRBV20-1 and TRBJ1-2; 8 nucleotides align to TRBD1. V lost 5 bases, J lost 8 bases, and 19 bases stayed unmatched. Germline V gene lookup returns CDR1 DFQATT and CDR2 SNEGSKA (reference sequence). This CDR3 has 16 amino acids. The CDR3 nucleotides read TGCAGTGCTCGCGAATACAGGACAGGGCTATTAACCGGCTACACCTTC. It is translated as CSAREYRTGLLTGYTF.

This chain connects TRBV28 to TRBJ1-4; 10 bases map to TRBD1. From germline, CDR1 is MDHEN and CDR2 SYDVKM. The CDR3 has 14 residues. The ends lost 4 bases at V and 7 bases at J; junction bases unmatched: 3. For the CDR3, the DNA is TGTGCCAGCAGTTCGACAGGGGGCGGTGAAAAACTGTTTTTT. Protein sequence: CASSSTGGGEKLFF. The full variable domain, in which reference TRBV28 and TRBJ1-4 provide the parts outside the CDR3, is DVKVTQSSRYLVKRTGEKVFLECVQDMDHENMFWYRQDPGLGLRLIYFSYDVKMKEKGDIPEGYSVSREKKERFSLILESASTNQTSMYLCASSSTGGGEKLFFGSGTQLSVL.

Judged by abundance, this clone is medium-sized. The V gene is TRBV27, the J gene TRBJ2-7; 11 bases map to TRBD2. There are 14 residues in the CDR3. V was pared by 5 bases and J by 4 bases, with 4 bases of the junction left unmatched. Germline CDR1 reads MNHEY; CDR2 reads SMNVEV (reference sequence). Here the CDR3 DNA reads TGTGCCAGCAGTAGTACTAGCGGGAGATACGAGCAGTACTTC. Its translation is CASSSTSGRYEQYF.